The count of the clone carrying this T cell receptor beta chain is one. What it recognizes is unknown. The CDR3 covers 13 residues. Germline-derived CDR1 and CDR2 are MDHEN and SYDVKM. V lost 5 bases to trimming and J lost 5 bases, with 10 bases between them. This specimen belongs to a study of cytomegalovirus exposure and HLA in healthy donors. Study-wide points: Data from an earlier analysis indicated that most TCR beta V segments were productive either about 90% or about 30% of the time. Later analysis identified a missense DCLRE1C variant that was linked to TCR beta V- and J-gene trimming. In a later analysis, at a false discovery rate of 0.05, approximately 15,000 TCR beta sequences matched HLA alleles. Accurate prediction of most subjects' HLA-A and HLA-B alleles from TCR beta sequences was reported.

The PCR had 60 Vbeta and 13 Jbeta primers. Using immunoSEQ multiplex PCR, the repertoire was profiled, and TCRdb retains in-frame clones only, with some absent. This table holds roughly 110,000 clones, 70% to 80% found once. Sequencing was carried out using PBMCs. The V call is TRBV28, the J call TRBJ1-5, with D unresolved. This clonotype was obtained from a man aged 18 to 29 in good health and CMV-seronegative. The CDR3 region has the DNA TGTGCCAGCAGTCCGGGTCGGGATCAGCCCCAGCATTTT. It specifies CASSPGRDQPQHF.